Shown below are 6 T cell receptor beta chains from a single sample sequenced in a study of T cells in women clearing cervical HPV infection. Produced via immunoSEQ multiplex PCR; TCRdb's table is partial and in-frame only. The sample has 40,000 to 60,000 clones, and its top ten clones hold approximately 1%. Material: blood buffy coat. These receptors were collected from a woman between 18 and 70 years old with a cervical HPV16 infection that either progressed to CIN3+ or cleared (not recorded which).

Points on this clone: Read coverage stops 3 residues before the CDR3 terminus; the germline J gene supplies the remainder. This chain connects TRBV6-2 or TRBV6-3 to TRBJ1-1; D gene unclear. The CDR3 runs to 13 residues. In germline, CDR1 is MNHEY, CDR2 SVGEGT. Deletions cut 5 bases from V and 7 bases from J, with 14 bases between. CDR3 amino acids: CASSNEAPFEAFF. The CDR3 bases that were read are TGTGCCAGCAGTAATGAAGCCCCCTTTGAA.

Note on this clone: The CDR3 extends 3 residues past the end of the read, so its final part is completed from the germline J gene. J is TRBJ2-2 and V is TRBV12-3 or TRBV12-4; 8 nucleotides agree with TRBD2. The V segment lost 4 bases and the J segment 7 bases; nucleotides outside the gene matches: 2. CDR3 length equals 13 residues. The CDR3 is CASSWTSSGELFF. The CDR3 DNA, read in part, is TGTGCCAGCAGTTGGACTAGCAGCGGGGAG.

CDR3 region: CASSPWDRVKVGYTF. The DNA read from the CDR3 is TGTGCCAGCAGTCCATGGGACAGGGTGAAGGTGGGC. This chain links TRBV28 with TRBJ1-2, with 9 bases lining up with TRBD1. The read gets to within 3 residues of the CDR3 end, and the germline J gene fills in the rest. CDR1 is MDHEN and CDR2 is SYDVKM in the germline V gene. The length of the CDR3 is 15 residues.

CDR3 in amino acids: CASSLSAEQYF. The DNA read from the CDR3 is TGTGCCAGCAGCTTGAGCGCCGAG. The V gene is TRBV7-9, the J gene TRBJ2-7; no clear D. The missing CDR3 end, 3 residues past where the read stops, is filled in from the germline J gene. CDR1 is SEHNR and CDR2 is FQNEAQ in the germline V gene (reference sequence). The CDR3 has 11 residues. V was trimmed by 3 bases and J by 6 bases, leaving 6 bases between them.

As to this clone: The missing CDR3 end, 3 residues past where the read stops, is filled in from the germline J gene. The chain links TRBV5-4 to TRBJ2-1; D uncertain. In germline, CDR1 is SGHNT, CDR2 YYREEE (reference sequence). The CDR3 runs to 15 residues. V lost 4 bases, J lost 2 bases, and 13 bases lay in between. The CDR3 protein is CASSLRLQTYNEQFF. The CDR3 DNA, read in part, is TGTGCCAGCAGCCTGAGACTTCAAACCTACAATGAG.

The CDR3 reads CASSLGRTGTGQPQHF. CDR3 DNA (partial): TGTGCCAGCAGCTTAGGAAGAACCGGGACAGGTCAGCCC. The chain employs TRBV7-8 and TRBJ1-5, with TRBD1 identical over 8 bases. The read ends 3 residues early relative to the CDR3; the germline J gene fills the gap. V shed 1 base and J 6 bases; nucleotides not matched to a gene: 8. Germline loops: CDR1 SGHVS, CDR2 FQNEAQ. This CDR3 comprises 16 residues.